Below are 2 T cell receptor beta chains sequenced from a single sample in a study of T cell responses to AZD1222 COVID-19 vaccine. Measured with immunoSEQ multiplex PCR; TCRdb has only the in-frame clones, and not every one. The profile shows 95,000 to 150,000 clones, approximately 83% of them singletons. The sequences come from peripheral blood, collected on day 0 of AZD1222 vaccination. These receptors were collected from an adult in good health.

This rearrangement joins TRBV11-3 to TRBJ2-3, with D unclear. Trimming cost V 1 base and J 0 bases, with 17 bases left between them. Germline assignment: CDR1 SGHNT and CDR2 YENEEA. The CDR3 spans 18 residues. This chain's CDR3 is CASSLAPTMTESTDTQYF. The DNA for the CDR3 is TGTGCCAGCAGCTTAGCCCCGACGATGACGGAAAGCACAGATACGCAGTATTTT. Combining the CDR3 with reference TRBV11-3 and TRBJ2-3 gives the whole variable domain EAGVVQSPRYKIIEKKQPVAFWCNPISGHNTLYWYLQNLGQGPELLIRYENEEAVDDSQLPKDRFSAERLKGVDSTLKIQPAELGDSAVYLCASSLAPTMTESTDTQYFGPGTRLTVL.

A note on this clone: A read error may account for a junction end that differs from germline. V gene TRBV6-1 combines with J gene TRBJ1-4; the D gene is possibly TRBD1 (6 bases). Germline V gene lookup returns CDR1 MNHNS and CDR2 SASEGT. The CDR3 sequence is 14 residues long. CDR3 DNA: TGTGCCAGCAGCGAAGACAGGCTAAATGAAAAACTGTTTTTT. It specifies CASSEDRLNEKLFF.